The source of this T cell receptor (beta chain) is a study of T cells in Graves' hyperthyroidism and ophthalmopathy. For the study at large: Peripheral blood collection took place at initial diagnosis, before any treatment.

The study left out patients who had uncontrolled infection, other autoimmune disease, pregnancy or lactation. Clinical symptoms, serum thyroxine and TRAb, thyroid ultrasound and orbital computed tomography together formed the diagnostic basis. About 10 ml of fresh peripheral blood supplied the PBMCs. This clonotype showed up many times. TCR beta CDR3 region amplification was performed from RNA transcripts. An initial round of RT-PCR targeting the TCR CDR3 relied on the HTBI primer set. Each CDR3 protein is one row after TCRdb ran MiXCR on the multiplex PCR reads. The data show about half a million distinct CDR3 sequences, around 21% seen once. V lost 5 bases, J lost 4 bases, and 14 bases lay in between. This CDR3 contains 14 residues. Germline loops: CDR1 MNHEY, CDR2 SMNVEV (reference sequence).

V usage is TRBV27 and J usage is TRBJ1-1; unclear D gene. The source is a man aged 18-30 years with Graves' hyperthyroidism. The sample taken for sequencing was blood. The CDR3 DNA is TGTGCCAGCAGTCCCCAAGGAGGGTTCACTGAAGCTTTCTTT. Amino acids: CASSPQGGFTEAFF.